The 25 T cell receptor beta chains listed next were all sequenced from one sample in a study of blood T cell repertoires in COVID-19. Profiling relied on immunoSEQ multiplex PCR, and the TCRdb table lists in-frame clones only, not all of them. This table holds about 200,000 clones, 65% to 90% found once. Input material: PBMCs or T cells enriched from blood (not recorded which). The receptors originated from a woman between 40 and 50 years old with acute COVID-19.

The chain joins TRBV6-6 to TRBJ1-1; no firm D call. The CDR3 is 11 amino acids. Per germline, CDR1 MNHNY and CDR2 SVGAGI (reference sequence). Trimming took 7 bases from V and 5 from J, leaving 8 bases between them. CDR3: CASNGRTEAFF. In DNA, the CDR3 is TGTGCCAGCAACGGTCGGACTGAAGCTTTCTTT.

The chain combines TRBV5-1 with TRBJ2-1; 8 bases match TRBD1. The V gene end was trimmed by 4 bases and the J gene end by 8 bases; junction bases not matched to a gene: 8. Germline V lookup: CDR1 SGHRS, CDR2 YFSETQ. This CDR3 has 14 amino acids. The CDR3 loop is CASSRGQEEDEQFF. CDR3 DNA: TGCGCCAGCAGCAGGGGACAGGAGGAAGATGAGCAGTTCTTC.

The J gene is TRBJ1-5, the V gene TRBV5-1; D remains unclear. Per germline, CDR1 SGHRS and CDR2 YFSETQ. The ends were cut back, 6 bases at V and 6 bases at J, with 16 bases in the middle. CDR3 length equals 14 residues. CDR3 region: CASTPAPEVQPQHF. The CDR3 nucleotides are TGCGCCAGCACTCCGGCCCCTGAGGTTCAGCCCCAGCATTTT.

The chain carries TRBV5-6 and TRBJ2-3; TRBD1 matches at 8 bases. The CDR3 contains 16 residues. Germline CDR1 and CDR2: SGHDT and YYEEEE. The ends lost 4 bases at V and 5 bases at J; junction bases unmatched: 12. The CDR3 is CASSLPGQGAVDTQYF. CDR3 sequence (DNA): TGTGCCAGCAGCCTCCCTGGGCAGGGGGCAGTAGATACGCAGTATTTT.

The V call is TRBV19, the J call TRBJ2-7, with D uncertain. Trimming took off 5 bases at V and 7 bases at J, with 21 bases between the two ends. Germline V gene sequence: CDR1 LNHDA, CDR2 SQIVND (reference sequence). This CDR3 comprises 15 residues. The CDR3 coding sequence is TGTGCCAGTAGTGCCCCGCGTCGGGTGATGAGTGAGCAGTACTTC. It yields the protein CASSAPRRVMSEQYF.

The chain is built from TRBV15 and TRBJ2-5; no clear D gene. The CDR3 totals 12 residues. Germline V gives CDR1 LNHNV, CDR2 YYDKDF (reference sequence). The V and J ends lost 0 bases and 8 bases respectively, with 7 bases between them. The CDR3 sequence: CATSRDFTTQYF. In nucleotides, the CDR3 is TGTGCCACCAGCAGAGATTTTACTACCCAGTACTTC. Using reference TRBV15 and TRBJ2-5 for the parts outside the CDR3, the full variable domain is DAMVIQNPRYQVTQFGKPVTLSCSQTLNHNVMYWYQQKSSQAPKLLFHYYDKDFNNEADTPDNFQSRRPNTSFCFLDIRSPGLGDTAMYLCATSRDFTTQYFGPGTRLLVL.

The rearrangement uses TRBV5-1 and TRBJ2-1; 8 positions agree with TRBD1. J lost 1 base, V lost 3 bases, and 6 bases had no gene match. CDR1 is SGHRS and CDR2 is YFSETQ in the germline V gene. The CDR3 consists of 16 residues. The CDR3 spells CASSSQGAGSYNEQFF. The CDR3 DNA sequence: TGCGCCAGCAGCTCTCAGGGGGCGGGTTCCTACAATGAGCAGTTCTTC.

The chain combines TRBV5-1 with TRBJ2-7; 10 bases agree with TRBD2. This CDR3 has 15 residues. V trimming: 4 bases; J trimming: 0 bases; junction bases outside the gene matches: 4. Germline V gene sequence: CDR1 SGHRS, CDR2 YFSETQ. The CDR3 loop reads CASSPGTSVSYEQYF. The CDR3 DNA sequence: TGCGCCAGCAGCCCAGGGACTAGCGTCTCCTACGAGCAGTACTTC.

The chain carries TRBV6-1 and TRBJ2-7, with 9 nucleotides matching TRBD2. This CDR3 contains 15 residues. The germline CDR1 and CDR2 sequences are MNHNS and SASEGT. Germline trimming cut 2 bases from V and 0 bases from J; bases unmatched to any gene: 2. The CDR3, as DNA: TGTGCCAGCAGTGAAATGACTAGCGGCTCCTACGAGCAGTACTTC. Its protein product is CASSEMTSGSYEQYF.

V usage is TRBV24-1 and J usage is TRBJ2-7; 7 nucleotides agree with TRBD1. J was trimmed by 5 bases and V by 12 bases; bases with no gene match: 12. This CDR3 has 13 residues. Germline CDR1 and CDR2: KGHDR and SFDVKD. CDR3 amino acids: CAVSQGVVDEQYF. DNA for the CDR3: TGTGCCGTATCCCAGGGGGTCGTCGACGAGCAGTACTTC.

The rearrangement joins TRBV7-2 to TRBJ1-1; D is uncertain. From germline, CDR1 is SGHTA and CDR2 FQGNSA. The CDR3 is 15 residues long. Trimming shortened V by 2 bases and J by 1 base, and 11 bases separated the two germline ends. The CDR3 DNA sequence: TGTGCCAGCAGCTTATCCGGGGTAGAGAACACTGAAGCTTTCTTT. This translates into CASSLSGVENTEAFF.

This clone has only one observation. The chain couples TRBV29-1 to TRBJ1-1, with 8 bases that match TRBD1. V trimming: 5 bases; J trimming: 5 bases; junction bases outside the gene matches: 7. CDR1 and CDR2 (germline): SQVTM, ANQGSEA. The CDR3 extends over 13 amino acids. The CDR3 is CSVLIQGGTEAFF. The CDR3 region has the DNA TGCAGCGTTTTAATACAGGGGGGGACTGAAGCTTTCTTT.

The J gene is TRBJ2-2, the V gene TRBV27; no clear D gene. Trimming cost V 1 base and J 4 bases, with 10 bases left between them. The germline gives CDR1 MNHEY, CDR2 SMNVEV (reference sequence). The CDR3 contains 15 residues. Written as DNA, the CDR3 is TGTGCCAGCAGTTTATATTACCCAGTCACCGGGGAGCTGTTTTTT. Translating it yields CASSLYYPVTGELFF.

The chain employs TRBV30 and TRBJ2-7; maybe TRBD2 (6 bases). Germline loops: CDR1 GTSNPN, CDR2 SVGIG (reference sequence). The CDR3 totals 13 residues. Trimming removed 4 bases at V and 7 bases at J, with 17 bases between. CDR3 residues: CAWNRDFHGEQYF. The CDR3 DNA sequence: TGTGCCTGGAATCGGGACTTCCACGGAGAGCAGTACTTC.

The chain uses TRBV28 and TRBJ2-7; weak D call: TRBD2 (5 bases). Germline V gives CDR1 MDHEN, CDR2 SYDVKM. The CDR3 totals 14 residues. V was cut by 3 bases and J by 2 bases, with 11 bases left in between. CDR3: CASSLASPPYEQYF. CDR3 bases: TGTGCCAGCAGTTTGGCTAGCCCTCCCTACGAGCAGTACTTC.

The chain recombines TRBV7-9 with TRBJ2-3; 7 bases align to TRBD1. This CDR3 comprises 18 residues. The germline gives CDR1 SEHNR, CDR2 FQNEAQ (reference sequence). V shed 0 bases and J 2 bases; nucleotides not matched to a gene: 11. The CDR3 protein is CASSLAEQGVRDTDTQYF. In DNA, the CDR3 is TGTGCCAGCAGCTTAGCGGAGCAGGGGGTACGGGACACAGATACGCAGTATTTT.

The chain couples TRBV4-1 to TRBJ1-1; tentatively, D is TRBD1 (6 bases). The V and J ends lost 1 base and 5 bases respectively, with 20 bases between them. Germline-derived CDR1 and CDR2 are MGHRA and YSYEKL. The CDR3 has 17 amino acids. The CDR3 protein is CASSQAGRGGAGTEAFF. The CDR3 coding sequence is TGCGCCAGCAGCCAAGCCGGGCGGGGGGGCGCGGGGACTGAAGCTTTCTTT.

The gene calls are TRBV20-1 and TRBJ2-4; possible D gene TRBD1, 6 bases. CDR3 length: 17 amino acids. The V and J ends lost 3 bases and 1 base respectively, with 19 bases between them. Germline V CDR1 and CDR2: DFQATT, SNEGSKA (reference sequence). The CDR3 nucleotides are TGCAGTGCTAGTCGTCAACAGGGCGGTCGGGCCAAAAACATTCAGTACTTC. It yields the protein CSASRQQGGRAKNIQYF.

The chain carries TRBV19 and TRBJ1-2; 8 nucleotides line up with TRBD1. Germline assignment: CDR1 LNHDA and CDR2 SQIVND (reference sequence). The CDR3 loop spans 11 amino acids. V was pared by 9 bases and J by 8 bases, with 5 bases of the junction left unmatched. CDR3 residues: CASWTGSGYTF. Here the CDR3 DNA reads TGTGCCAGCTGGACAGGGTCCGGCTACACCTTC.

The rearrangement uses TRBV5-1 and TRBJ2-5, with 8 bases fitting TRBD2. The V segment lost 3 bases and the J segment 5 bases; nucleotides outside the gene matches: 9. Germline V CDR1 and CDR2: SGHRS, YFSETQ. This CDR3 is 15 amino acids long. CDR3 amino acids: CASSSGGGPHETQYF. DNA of the CDR3: TGCGCCAGCAGCTCCGGGGGGGGACCACACGAGACCCAGTACTTC.

For this clone: Germline is not matched at one junction end, which may reflect a read error. The chain combines TRBV28 with TRBJ2-7; possibly TRBD1 for D (6 bases). CDR3 length equals 12 residues. Germline-derived CDR1 and CDR2 are MDHEN and SYDVKM. DNA of the CDR3: TGTGCCAGCAGACCCTCGACAGGCCCAGCCTCCTTC. It yields the protein CASRPSTGPASF.

This clone was observed many times. The V and J genes are TRBV10-3 and TRBJ2-5; 8 bases map to TRBD1. The CDR3 is made up of 14 amino acids. CDR1 is ENHRY and CDR2 is SYGVKD in the germline V gene. V shed 6 bases, J shed 1 base, and the junction held 4 bases outside the gene matches. In DNA, the CDR3 is TGTGCCATCAGGCCTGACAGGGGCCAAGAGACCCAGTACTTC. As protein: CAIRPDRGQETQYF.

The chain employs TRBV28 and TRBJ1-2; 8 nucleotides line up with TRBD1. The length of the CDR3 is 16 residues. Germline values: CDR1 MDHEN, CDR2 SYDVKM. V dropped 3 bases and J dropped 2; count of bases not matched to a gene: 8. CDR3: CASSFGPPGGNYGYTF. For the CDR3, the DNA is TGTGCCAGCAGTTTTGGGCCCCCAGGGGGCAACTATGGCTACACCTTC.

The V and J genes are TRBV7-9 and TRBJ1-1; D possibly corresponds to TRBD1 (6 bases). V lost 5 bases and J 5 bases, leaving 12 bases between the germline ends. CDR3 length: 13 residues. CDR1 and CDR2 from the germline V gene are SEHNR and FQNEAQ (reference sequence). The DNA for the CDR3 is TGTGCCAGCAGCCCCCAAGGGGGAACTGAAGCTTTCTTT. Its translation is CASSPQGGTEAFF.

The chain joins TRBV24-1 to TRBJ1-2; 8 nucleotides align to TRBD1. The germline V gene has CDR1 KGHDR and CDR2 SFDVKD. This CDR3 is built from 15 residues. V trimming: 3 bases; J trimming: 5 bases; junction bases outside the gene matches: 7. The CDR3 loop is CATSDPTGQDYGYTF. The DNA of the CDR3 is TGTGCCACCAGTGATCCGACGGGACAGGATTATGGCTACACCTTC.